This T cell receptor (beta chain) was found in a study of T-cell memory formation after mild COVID-19. CDR1 and CDR2 (germline): GTSNPN, SVGIG (reference sequence). Trimming removed 1 base at V and 0 bases at J, with 7 bases between. The CDR3 totals 14 residues. TCRdb itself ran the 5' RACE reads through MiXCR, one entry per CDR3 protein. The repertoire holds 450,000 or so distinct CDR3 sequences, with about 23% as singletons. The sequencing sample was made of PBMCs or a T cell subset sorted from them (not recorded which). This chain joins TRBV30 and TRBJ1-5; no clear D. This clonotype originated in an adult woman who had mild COVID-19 (a few samples of this study predate the infection). Cell type and time point are not known. Here the CDR3 reads CAWSEGNSNQPQHF. CDR3 DNA sequence: TGTGCCTGGAGTGAAGGGAATAGCAATCAGCCCCAGCATTTT.